Listed here are 22 T cell receptor beta chains from one sample, sequenced in a study of shared clonotypes between healthy human individuals. Sequenced by immunoSEQ multiplex PCR; TCRdb stores in-frame clones only, minus some. This sample has 2,100,000 or so clones, with 90% to 96% found just once. Sequences were obtained from naive CD4+ T cells sorted from blood. The subset denotes: CD45RA+ positively selected. Receptor source: a man younger than 35 in good health.

Concerning this clone: The same CDR3 arises from other DNA sequences in this sample as well. The chain links TRBV5-4 to TRBJ2-7, with D tentatively TRBD1 (5 bases). Per germline, CDR1 SGHNT and CDR2 YYREEE (reference sequence). The CDR3 loop spans 13 amino acids. Deletions cut 4 bases from V and 1 base from J, with 9 bases between. The DNA of the CDR3 is TGTGCCAGCAGCATGGGGCAGTCCTACGAGCAGTACTTC. Residues: CASSMGQSYEQYF.

This chain joins TRBV5-6 and TRBJ2-3, with D unresolved. CDR1 is SGHDT, CDR2 YYEEEE, per germline. The V and J ends lost 1 base and 2 bases respectively, with 11 bases between them. The CDR3 spans 15 residues. The CDR3 reads CASSLSPRPTDTQYF. Here the CDR3 DNA reads TGTGCCAGCAGCTTGTCTCCCCGCCCCACAGATACGCAGTATTTT.

The table lists this clone with a count of one. V is TRBV11-3 and J is TRBJ2-7; D is possibly TRBD1 (5 bases). Between the trimmed V and J ends, which lost 5 bases and 6 bases, there was a span of 17 bases. CDR1 is SGHNT, CDR2 YENEEA, per germline. The CDR3 extends over 14 amino acids. The CDR3 here is CASSATDRGGEQYF. In nucleotides, the CDR3 is TGTGCCAGCAGCGCAACAGATAGGGGTGGCGAGCAGTACTTC.

With regard to this clone: Different DNA sequences within this sample yield the same CDR3. J is TRBJ2-5 and V is TRBV2; D remains ambiguous. Trimming stripped 6 bases from V and 5 bases from J, with 10 bases between. The length of the CDR3 is 12 residues. The germline V gene encodes CDR1 SNHLY and CDR2 FYNNEI. For the CDR3, the DNA is TGTGCCAGCAGAGTGGGTGGGGAGACCCAGTACTTC. Translating it yields CASRVGGETQYF.

The chain couples TRBV28 to TRBJ2-7, with 7 bases identical to TRBD1. V trimming: 6 bases; J trimming: 4 bases; junction bases outside the gene matches: 15. Germline-derived CDR1 and CDR2 are MDHEN and SYDVKM. The CDR3 consists of 16 residues. The chain's CDR3 is CASRKTGPGSPYEQYF. CDR3 bases: TGTGCCAGCAGAAAGACAGGGCCGGGGTCCCCTTACGAGCAGTACTTC.

The chain combines TRBV28 with TRBJ1-5; D gene uncertain. Germline CDR1 reads MDHEN; CDR2 reads SYDVKM. This CDR3 has 13 residues. The V end lost 2 bases, the J end lost 5 bases, and 7 bases lay between the germline ends. This CDR3 reads CASSLTQDQPQHF. CDR3 DNA sequence: TGTGCCAGCAGTTTAACCCAAGATCAGCCCCAGCATTTT.

J is TRBJ1-1 and V is TRBV6-1; weak D call: TRBD1 (6 bases). Germline lookup yields CDR1 MNHNS and CDR2 SASEGT. The CDR3 consists of 14 residues. The ends were cut back, 1 base at V and 1 base at J, with 7 bases in the middle. The CDR3 nucleotides read TGTGCCAGCAGTGAAGAGGGGGGGAACACTGAAGCTTTCTTT. Its translation is CASSEEGGNTEAFF.

The genes are TRBV11-1 and TRBJ2-7, with a tentative D call TRBD2 (6 bases). The germline V and J ends were trimmed by 1 base and 6 bases, with 10 bases remaining between them. Germline assignment: CDR1 SGHAT and CDR2 FQDESV (reference sequence). The CDR3 loop spans 13 amino acids. The CDR3 spells CASSLGEVGEQYF. The CDR3 DNA is TGTGCCAGCAGCTTAGGGGAGGTTGGCGAGCAGTACTTC.

V gene TRBV25-1 combines with J gene TRBJ1-2; possible D gene TRBD1, 6 bases. Per the germline V gene, CDR1 is MGHDK and CDR2 is SYGVNS. The CDR3 sequence is 12 residues long. Between the trimmed V and J ends, which lost 10 bases and 3 bases, there was a span of 12 bases. CDR3 region: CATQGGYYGYTF. CDR3 DNA sequence: TGTGCCACCCAAGGGGGGTACTATGGCTACACCTTC.

V usage is TRBV5-4 and J usage is TRBJ1-6; 8 nucleotides line up with TRBD1. Germline CDR1 SGHNT, CDR2 YYREEE (reference sequence). The CDR3 is 17 amino acids. V shed 6 bases and J 0 bases; nucleotides not matched to a gene: 8. This CDR3 reads CASKRQGSSSYNSPLHF. The CDR3 region has the DNA TGTGCCAGCAAACGACAGGGGTCGAGCTCCTATAATTCACCCCTCCACTTT.

V and J are TRBV4-1 and TRBJ2-7, with D perhaps matching TRBD1 (5 bases). Trimming removed 4 bases from V and 0 bases from J, with 10 bases in between. CDR3 length: 14 residues. In germline, CDR1 is MGHRA, CDR2 YSYEKL. The CDR3 DNA is TGCGCCAGCAGCCCCTTGACAGTCTCCTACGAGCAGTACTTC. It is translated as CASSPLTVSYEQYF.

This rearrangement joins TRBV19 to TRBJ1-1; D is possibly TRBD1 (5 bases). V was clipped by 5 bases and J by 4 bases, with 17 bases between them. From germline, CDR1 is LNHDA and CDR2 SQIVND (reference sequence). The CDR3 has 15 amino acids. This CDR3 is CASSGPGERGTEAFF. DNA for the CDR3: TGTGCCAGTAGTGGCCCGGGAGAAAGGGGCACTGAAGCTTTCTTT.

The chain has TRBV11-2 and TRBJ1-6, with D possibly being TRBD1 (5 bases). CDR1 is SGHAT, CDR2 FQNNGV, per germline. The CDR3 is 18 amino acids. Trimming left V 5 bases short and J 9 bases short, with 26 bases between. The DNA for the CDR3 is TGTGCCAGCAGCCCAACTGCATCGACGGCGCAGAGGGGTTCACCCCTCCACTTT. This codes for CASSPTASTAQRGSPLHF.

The chain links TRBV6-6 to TRBJ1-2; D gene unclear. The CDR3 is 14 amino acids. CDR1 is MNHNY and CDR2 is SVGAGI in the germline V gene (reference sequence). V lost 5 bases and J lost 8, with 18 bases in between. Here the CDR3 reads CASSGLLDLGGYTF. CDR3 DNA sequence: TGTGCCAGCAGTGGGCTATTAGACCTCGGGGGCTACACCTTC.

In nucleotides, the CDR3 is TGTGCCAGCAGCTTAGTCAAGGGCCCCTGGGCTGAAGCTTTCTTT. It codes for CASSLVKGPWAEAFF. This sequence joins TRBV7-9 and TRBJ1-1, with no clear D. Germline CDR1 and CDR2: SEHNR and FQNEAQ (reference sequence). The CDR3 covers 15 residues. Trimming stripped 1 base from V and 6 bases from J, with 15 bases between.

This chain joins TRBV30 and TRBJ2-7; 13 bases map to TRBD2. The trim removed 0 bases at V and 1 base at J, leaving 6 bases unmatched. Germline V gene sequence: CDR1 GTSNPN, CDR2 SVGIG (reference sequence). CDR3 length: 17 residues. The CDR3 spells CAWSVFRTSGSSYEQYF. The DNA of the CDR3 is TGTGCCTGGAGTGTATTCAGGACTAGCGGGAGTTCCTACGAGCAGTACTTC. Full variable domain (missing parts from reference TRBV30 and TRBJ2-7): SQTIHQWPATLVQPVGSPLSLECTVEGTSNPNLYWYRQAAGRGLQLLFYSVGIGQISSEVPQNLSASRPQDRQFILSSKKLLLSDSGFYLCAWSVFRTSGSSYEQYFGPGTRLTVT.

The gene calls are TRBV7-2 and TRBJ2-1; 9 positions match TRBD1. V lost 5 bases and J lost 7; bases outside the gene matches: 9. Looked up from germline, CDR1 is SGHTA and CDR2 is FQGNSA. The length of the CDR3 is 15 residues. The CDR3 bases are TGTGCCAGCAGCCTGGGACAGGGATTGTGGAATGAGCAGTTCTTC. This translates into CASSLGQGLWNEQFF. The full variable domain, its missing parts supplied by reference TRBV7-2 and TRBJ2-1, is GAGVSQSPSNKVTEKGKDVELRCDPISGHTALYWYRQSLGQGLEFLIYFQGNSAPDKSGLPSDRFSAERTGGSVSTLTIQRTQQEDSAVYLCASSLGQGLWNEQFFGPGTRLTVL.

Only one count was recorded for this clone. The same CDR3 also results from other DNA sequences found in this sample. The gene calls are TRBV6-1 and TRBJ1-2; D call uncertain. Germline V gene lookup returns CDR1 MNHNS and CDR2 SASEGT. The CDR3 has 13 amino acids. V was trimmed by 2 bases and J by 4 bases, leaving 8 bases between them. The CDR3 DNA sequence: TGTGCCAGCAGTGAACGCGGATCCTATGGCTACACCTTC. It is translated as CASSERGSYGYTF.

V usage is TRBV6-1 and J usage is TRBJ2-1; D possibly corresponds to TRBD2 (5 bases). V shed 2 bases and J shed 9 bases, with 20 bases lying between them. Per the germline V gene, CDR1 is MNHNS and CDR2 is SASEGT. This CDR3 is built from 16 residues. The CDR3 DNA sequence: TGTGCCAGCAGTGAAAGGCTCCTAGCTCTTTCGGGTGAGCAGTTCTTC. Its protein is CASSERLLALSGEQFF.

The V gene is TRBV28, the J gene TRBJ1-3; D uncertain. CDR1 and CDR2 from the germline V gene are MDHEN and SYDVKM. The CDR3 runs 15 residues. V lost 5 bases to trimming and J lost 4 bases, with 15 bases between them. The CDR3 here is CASSRLTALGNTIYF. The CDR3 DNA reads as TGTGCCAGCAGTCGGTTAACCGCCTTAGGAAACACCATATATTTT.

J is TRBJ1-1 and V is TRBV5-4; tentative D call: TRBD1 (5 bases). CDR3 length: 17 amino acids. The V gene's germline CDR1 is SGHNT and CDR2 YYREEE (reference sequence). V was pared by 4 bases and J by 1 base, with 20 bases between. CDR3 amino acids: CASSLGVREGQNTEAFF. In DNA form, the CDR3 reads TGTGCCAGCAGCCTGGGGGTCAGGGAAGGCCAGAACACTGAAGCTTTCTTT.

The V and J genes are TRBV7-2 and TRBJ2-5; D possibly corresponds to TRBD1 (6 bases). The CDR3 loop spans 15 amino acids. The germline V gene encodes CDR1 SGHTA and CDR2 FQGNSA. The V end was cut by 2 bases, the J end by 4 bases, with 14 bases between. This chain's CDR3 is CASSLLGAKGETQYF. CDR3 DNA sequence: TGTGCCAGCAGCTTATTGGGGGCAAAGGGAGAGACCCAGTACTTC.